This T cell receptor beta chain was observed in a study of metastatic and nonmetastatic thyroid tumors (dated by TCRdb to 2018 to 2021). Regarding the complete study: The researchers compared repertoires between peripheral blood samples and tumor or nodule tissue samples from patients with malignant or benign thyroid disease. Beyond this particular receptor, the publication reports: In both blood and tumor samples, malignant tumors were reported to have significantly higher TCR beta diversity than benign nodules.

There are many counts of this clone. Its specific antigen is unknown. No much larger clonotype is one base removed from it; base qualities were not supplied. None of the patients had been given any treatment before thyroid surgery. Using T-cell receptor beta sequencing, the study looked back at clinical samples from patients collected from the early 2010s to the late 2010s. Libraries were constructed by PCR. Sequencing was performed on an Illumina HiSeq 4000. High-throughput sequencing was used to profile the CDR3 region of the TCR beta-chain in every patient. The original pipeline was this. CDR3 differences across clinicopathological groups were used to build a classifier for discriminating distant-metastatic papillary thyroid cancer patients. Repertoire diversity was assessed with the Shannon index, and tumor-blood repertoire similarity with the Morisita-Horn index. TCRdb trimmed public reads at Q25 via fastp, called clones via MiXCR and kept in-frame beta chains. V and J calls and clone size were set by TCRdb, not the authors. The sample includes 30,000 to 40,000 clones, with approximately 15% observed a single time. Approximately 18% of the sample is held by the ten biggest clonotypes.

Sequencing input: blood. The sequence derives from a male donor with papillary thyroid cancer or a benign thyroid nodule (not recorded which). Some clones in this sample may be carry-over from other donors' samples.

CDR3 protein: CSAPLRDLYNEQFF. The DNA reads as follows: TGCAGTGCCCCTTTACGGGACCTCTACAATGAGCAGTTCTTC. In this chain, TRBV20-1 is recombined with TRBJ2-1; the D gene is perhaps TRBD1 or TRBD2, each of them matching over 5 bases. V gives up 6 bases and J gives up 3 bases, and the segment between their germline ends measures 15 bases. CDR1 and CDR2 were assigned from the germline V gene (reference sequence) as DFQATT and SNEGSKA. The CDR3 goes from the cysteine to the phenylalanine over 14 residues. Only the CDR3 DNA is retained, 42 bases long and in frame from the first base.